The 24 T cell receptor beta chains in this list originate from one sample, sequenced in a study of PD-1 blockade in classical Hodgkin lymphoma. Patients all relapsed after autologous stem cell transplantation, and there was variation in brentuximab vedotin exposure. The repertoire was sequenced with immunoSEQ multiplex PCR; TCRdb's copy has only in-frame clones and lacks some. The data show 13,000 to 15,000 clones, 81% seen once. Sample: peripheral blood mononuclear cells (PBMCs), taken at baseline. The receptor set was obtained from a human donor with classical Hodgkin lymphoma.

This clone occurred a few times. The rearrangement links TRBV6-5 to TRBJ1-2; D not resolved. Trimming removed 8 bases from V and 4 bases from J, with 17 bases in between. Germline CDR1 MNHEY, CDR2 SVGAGI. This CDR3 is built from 14 residues. For the CDR3, the DNA is TGTGCCAGCGGTTCGACTAGTAATTCCTATGGCTACACCTTC. The encoded protein is CASGSTSNSYGYTF.

J is TRBJ1-2 and V is TRBV28, with 9 bases that match TRBD1. The germline gives CDR1 MDHEN, CDR2 SYDVKM. This CDR3 contains 12 residues. V shed 6 bases and J 10 bases; nucleotides not matched to a gene: 6. The CDR3 loop reads CASRQTGGDYTF. CDR3 bases: TGTGCCAGCAGGCAGACAGGGGGTGACTACACCTTC.

The rearrangement uses TRBV9 and TRBJ2-3; 13 nucleotides match TRBD2. The CDR3 spans 18 residues. J was trimmed by 6 bases and V by 1 base; bases with no gene match: 11. Germline V CDR1 and CDR2: SGDLS, YYNGEE. CDR3 in amino acids: CASSVRGATSGGVDTQYF. The CDR3 bases are TGTGCCAGCAGCGTACGAGGTGCCACTAGCGGGGGGGTGGATACGCAGTATTTT.

The V gene is TRBV19, the J gene TRBJ1-2, with D possibly matching TRBD1 (5 bases). The CDR3 has 15 residues. Germline V gene lookup returns CDR1 LNHDA and CDR2 SQIVND (reference sequence). The germline V and J ends were trimmed by 4 bases and 8 bases, with 20 bases remaining between them. CDR3 nucleotides: TGTGCCAGTAGTAATCGGGAGGGGATAGTCGGAGGCTACACCTTC. Its protein is CASSNREGIVGGYTF.

This sequence joins TRBV6-1 and TRBJ1-4, with D possibly TRBD1 on 5 matching bases. The CDR3 is made up of 10 amino acids. Trimming pared 10 bases from V and 7 bases from J, leaving 7 bases between. Germline V gene data show CDR1 as MNHNS and CDR2 as SASEGT. In DNA form, the CDR3 reads TGTGCCATAGACAGTGAAAAACTGTTTTTT. It specifies CAIDSEKLFF.

This clone appeared a single time. The chain carries TRBV5-4 and TRBJ1-1; D ambiguous. V lost 4 bases and J 3 bases, leaving 13 bases between the germline ends. CDR1 SGHNT and CDR2 YYREEE come from the germline V gene (reference sequence). The CDR3 consists of 14 residues. CDR3 in amino acids: CASSAAEGYTEAFF. The CDR3 region has the DNA TGTGCCAGCAGCGCCGCAGAAGGTTACACTGAAGCTTTCTTT.

Only a few counts were recorded for this clone. The chain employs TRBV27 and TRBJ1-1; a weak D match, TRBD1 (5 bases). The CDR3 has 16 amino acids. Trimming stripped 5 bases from V and 0 bases from J, with 16 bases between. CDR1 is MNHEY, CDR2 SMNVEV, per germline (reference sequence). This CDR3 reads CASSEGGATLNTEAFF. CDR3 in DNA: TGTGCCAGCAGTGAGGGAGGGGCCACGTTGAACACTGAAGCTTTCTTT.

This clone was detected only once. This chain joins TRBV27 and TRBJ1-4, with 9 bases that match TRBD1. V trimming: 5 bases; J trimming: 8 bases; junction bases outside the gene matches: 6. Germline assignment: CDR1 MNHEY and CDR2 SMNVEV (reference sequence). This CDR3 has 14 amino acids. CDR3 loop: CASSPGQGREKLFF. The CDR3 coding sequence is TGTGCCAGCAGTCCGGGACAGGGAAGAGAAAAACTGTTTTTT. Variable domain in full (rest from reference TRBV27 and TRBJ1-4): EAQVTQNPRYLITVTGKKLTVTCSQNMNHEYMSWYRQDPGLGLRQIYYSMNVEVTDKGDVPEGYKVSRKEKRNFPLILESPSPNQTSLYFCASSPGQGREKLFFGSGTQLSVL.

The chain recombines TRBV21-1 with TRBJ2-2; the table names TRBD2, a call not compared with the DNA. TRBV21-1 is reported as a pseudogene. The CDR3 runs 14 residues. CDR3 in amino acids: CASSKRENTGELFF. DNA of the CDR3: TGTGCCAGCAGCAAAAGAGAGAACACCGGGGAGCTGTTTTTT.

The chain combines TRBV2 with TRBJ2-5; D unclear. The CDR3 contains 11 residues. Germline V gene lookup returns CDR1 SNHLY and CDR2 FYNNEI. Trimming removed 6 bases from V and 3 bases from J, with 5 bases in between. The CDR3 sequence: CASSLEETQYF. For the CDR3, the DNA is TGTGCCAGCAGCTTGGAAGAGACCCAGTACTTC.

The chain recombines TRBV6-5 with TRBJ1-5; no firm D call. Germline lookup yields CDR1 MNHEY and CDR2 SVGAGI. CDR3 length equals 15 residues. The V end was cut by 2 bases, the J end by 0 bases, with 8 bases between. The CDR3 loop is CASSYRGNSNQPQHF. The DNA for the CDR3 is TGTGCCAGCAGTTACAGAGGGAATAGCAATCAGCCCCAGCATTTT.

The chain joins TRBV2 to TRBJ2-7, with D possibly matching TRBD2 (5 bases). From germline, CDR1 is SNHLY and CDR2 FYNNEI. Trimming shortened V by 7 bases and J by 0 bases, and 16 bases separated the two germline ends. CDR3 size: 15 residues. CDR3 sequence: CASTERQSSSYEQYF. The CDR3 DNA is TGTGCCAGCACCGAGCGGCAGTCCAGCTCCTACGAGCAGTACTTC.

This rearrangement joins TRBV5-6 to TRBJ2-1; 13 nucleotides align to TRBD2. Trimming took 0 bases from V and 8 from J; bases not matched to a gene: 2. This CDR3 spans 15 amino acids. Per germline, CDR1 SGHDT and CDR2 YYEEEE. CDR3 in amino acids: CASSLGLAGGDEQFF. The CDR3 nucleotides read TGTGCCAGCAGCTTGGGACTAGCGGGGGGAGATGAGCAGTTCTTC.

A few counts support this clone. The gene calls are TRBV6-4 and TRBJ2-1; 12 bases are a match to TRBD2. This CDR3 region has 16 residues. The germline V gene encodes CDR1 MRHNA and CDR2 SNTAGT. V dropped 3 bases and J dropped 3; count of bases not matched to a gene: 3. The CDR3 nucleotides read TGTGCCAGCAGTGAACAACTAGCGGGGGGCTACAATGAGCAGTTCTTC. Translating gives CASSEQLAGGYNEQFF.

The CDR3 loop reads CAISENRGEVIQYF. The DNA for the CDR3 is TGTGCCATCAGTGAGAACAGGGGTGAGGTCATTCAGTACTTC. This chain links TRBV10-3 with TRBJ2-4, with 7 bases identical to TRBD1. J gave up 9 bases and V 2 bases, and 7 bases lay outside the gene matches. This CDR3 contains 14 residues. Germline loops: CDR1 ENHRY, CDR2 SYGVKD.

The gene calls are TRBV5-1 and TRBJ1-1; D uncertain. Trimming shortened V by 3 bases and J by 6 bases, and 15 bases separated the two germline ends. Germline V gives CDR1 SGHRS, CDR2 YFSETQ. The CDR3 extends over 14 amino acids. CDR3 protein: CASSSSPREAEAFF. For the CDR3, the DNA is TGCGCCAGCAGCTCCTCACCGCGGGAGGCTGAAGCTTTCTTT.

The genes are TRBV19 and TRBJ2-7; the D call may be TRBD1 or TRBD2 (6 bases each). This CDR3 comprises 14 residues. Germline V gene lookup returns CDR1 LNHDA and CDR2 SQIVND (reference sequence). V dropped 4 bases and J dropped 9 bases, with 19 bases sitting between them. The CDR3, as DNA: TGTGCCAGTAGTAGGGGGGCCATGGGGCAACGGCAGTACTTC. This encodes CASSRGAMGQRQYF.

This clone occurred a few times. CDR3: CASSLSRQRNYGYTF. For the CDR3, the DNA is TGTGCCAGCAGCCTCAGCCGACAGAGGAACTATGGCTACACCTTC. V gene TRBV11-2 combines with J gene TRBJ1-2; possible D gene TRBD1, 5 bases. Germline assignment: CDR1 SGHAT and CDR2 FQNNGV. The length of the CDR3 is 15 residues. Trimming pared 5 bases from V and 2 bases from J, leaving 15 bases between.

This chain links TRBV19 with TRBJ1-1; 11 bases fit TRBD1. Unmatched junction bases numbered 6, after V lost 8 bases and J lost 4 bases. CDR1 and CDR2 (germline): LNHDA, SQIVND (reference sequence). The CDR3 length is 14 residues. The CDR3 DNA follows: TGTGCCAGTCTATCAGGGACAGGGGGCACTGAAGCTTTCTTT. Its translation is CASLSGTGGTEAFF.

The chain employs TRBV27 and TRBJ2-1; a possible D gene is TRBD2 (6 bases). The CDR3 runs to 15 residues. Trimming left V 3 bases short and J 0 bases short, with 9 bases between. Germline V CDR1 and CDR2: MNHEY, SMNVEV (reference sequence). The chain's CDR3 is CASSFRGVSYNEQFF. In DNA form, the CDR3 reads TGTGCCAGCAGTTTCCGCGGGGTCTCCTACAATGAGCAGTTCTTC.

The chain is built from TRBV6-6 and TRBJ1-3; D is possibly TRBD1 (5 bases). This CDR3 has 12 amino acids. Trimming took off 8 bases at V and 2 bases at J, with 7 bases between the two ends. The germline V gene has CDR1 MNHNY and CDR2 SVGAGI (reference sequence). The CDR3 nucleotides read TGTGCCAGCTTGGGGGCTGGAAACACCATATATTTT. Translating gives CASLGAGNTIYF.

The chain has TRBV5-1 and TRBJ2-1; 7 bases line up with TRBD2. J lost 0 bases, V lost 0 bases, and 0 bases had no gene match. Germline CDR1 reads SGHRS; CDR2 reads YFSETQ. This CDR3 is built from 15 residues. The CDR3 DNA reads TGCGCCAGCAGCTTGGGCGGGAGCTCCTACAATGAGCAGTTCTTC. Protein sequence: CASSLGGSSYNEQFF.

The chain combines TRBV29-1 with TRBJ1-5; D is uncertain. Germline CDR1 SQVTM, CDR2 ANQGSEA. Trimming pared 6 bases from V and 2 bases from J, leaving 17 bases between. This CDR3 spans 15 amino acids. The chain's CDR3 is CSVSDGLIGNQPQHF. The CDR3 coding sequence is TGCAGCGTCTCGGACGGACTAATAGGCAATCAGCCCCAGCATTTT.

The chain joins TRBV19 to TRBJ2-7; D assignment may be TRBD1 or TRBD2 (5 bases each). Trimming shortened V by 5 bases and J by 2 bases, and 19 bases separated the two germline ends. CDR1 is LNHDA and CDR2 is SQIVND in the germline V gene (reference sequence). This CDR3 has 16 residues. CDR3 loop: CASSPIWKTGPYEQYF. CDR3 nucleotides: TGTGCCAGTAGTCCGATATGGAAAACGGGGCCCTACGAGCAGTACTTC.